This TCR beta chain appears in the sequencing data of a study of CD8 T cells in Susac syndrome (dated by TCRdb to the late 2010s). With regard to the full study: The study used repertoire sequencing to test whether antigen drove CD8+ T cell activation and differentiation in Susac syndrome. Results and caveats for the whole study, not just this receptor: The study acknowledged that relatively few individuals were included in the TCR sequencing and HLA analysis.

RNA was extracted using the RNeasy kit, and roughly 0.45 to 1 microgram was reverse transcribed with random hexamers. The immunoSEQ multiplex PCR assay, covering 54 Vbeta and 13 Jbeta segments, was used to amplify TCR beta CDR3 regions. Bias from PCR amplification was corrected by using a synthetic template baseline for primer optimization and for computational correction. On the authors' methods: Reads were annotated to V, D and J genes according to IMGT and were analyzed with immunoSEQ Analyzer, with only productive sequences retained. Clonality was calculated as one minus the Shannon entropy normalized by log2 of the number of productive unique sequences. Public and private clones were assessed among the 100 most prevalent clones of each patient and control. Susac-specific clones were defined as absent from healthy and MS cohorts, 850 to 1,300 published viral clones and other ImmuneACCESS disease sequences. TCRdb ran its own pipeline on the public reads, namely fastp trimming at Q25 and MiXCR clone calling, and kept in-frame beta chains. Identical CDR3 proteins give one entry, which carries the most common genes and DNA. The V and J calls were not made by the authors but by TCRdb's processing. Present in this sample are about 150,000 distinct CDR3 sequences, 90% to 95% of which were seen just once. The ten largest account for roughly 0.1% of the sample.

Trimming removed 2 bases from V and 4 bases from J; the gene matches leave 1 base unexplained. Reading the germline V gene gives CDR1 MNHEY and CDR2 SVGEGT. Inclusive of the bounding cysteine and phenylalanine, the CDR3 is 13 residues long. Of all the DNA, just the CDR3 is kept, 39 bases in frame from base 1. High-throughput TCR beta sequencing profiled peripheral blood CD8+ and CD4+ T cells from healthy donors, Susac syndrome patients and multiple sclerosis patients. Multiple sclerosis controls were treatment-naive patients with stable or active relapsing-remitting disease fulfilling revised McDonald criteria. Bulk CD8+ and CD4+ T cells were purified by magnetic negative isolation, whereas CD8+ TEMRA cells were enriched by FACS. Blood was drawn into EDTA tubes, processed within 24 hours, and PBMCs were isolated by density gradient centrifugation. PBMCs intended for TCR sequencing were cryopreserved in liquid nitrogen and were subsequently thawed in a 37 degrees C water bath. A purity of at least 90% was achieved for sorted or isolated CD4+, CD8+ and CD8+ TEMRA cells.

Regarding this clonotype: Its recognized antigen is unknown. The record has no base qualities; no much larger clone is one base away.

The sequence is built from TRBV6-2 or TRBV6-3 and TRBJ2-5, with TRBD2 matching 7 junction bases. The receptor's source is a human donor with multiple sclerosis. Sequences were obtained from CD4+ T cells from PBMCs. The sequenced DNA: TGTGCCAGCAGTTACCCGGGAGGAGAGACCCAGTACTTC. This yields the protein CASSYPGGETQYF.